This TCR beta chain was sequenced for a study of metastatic and nonmetastatic thyroid tumors. Study background: Across peripheral blood and tumor or nodule tissue samples taken from malignant and benign thyroid patients, the repertoires were compared with one another.

Whole-study findings and limits: Reports indicated that malignant thyroid tumors showed significantly higher TCR beta diversity than benign nodules did, in blood and tumor.

Of note for this clone: Its antigen is not identified.

The V and J ends lost 3 bases and 6 bases, in that order; junction bases with no gene match: 4. The V gene's germline CDR1 is SGHAT and CDR2 FQDESV (reference sequence). The CDR3 loop spans 15 amino acids. Not a single patient had been given any form of treatment at any point before undergoing thyroid surgery. How the authors handled the data: Building a distant-metastasis classifier for papillary thyroid cancer drew on CDR3 differences across clinicopathological groups. TCRdb re-clonotyped the PCR reads via MiXCR. The V and J calls here are based on TCRdb, not the publication. The sample gives 20,000 to 25,000 clones, under 35% of which show up once; 13% to 15% is in the top ten.

Material for sequencing was blood. This sequence was found in a female donor with papillary thyroid cancer or a benign thyroid nodule (not recorded which). Some clones in this sample may be carry-over from other donors' samples. The chain couples TRBV11-1 to TRBJ2-7; TRBD2 aligns across 14 bases. The CDR3 region has the DNA TGTGCCAGCAGCTTGGGACTAGCGGGAGTAGGCGAGCAGTACTTC. It yields the protein CASSLGLAGVGEQYF.